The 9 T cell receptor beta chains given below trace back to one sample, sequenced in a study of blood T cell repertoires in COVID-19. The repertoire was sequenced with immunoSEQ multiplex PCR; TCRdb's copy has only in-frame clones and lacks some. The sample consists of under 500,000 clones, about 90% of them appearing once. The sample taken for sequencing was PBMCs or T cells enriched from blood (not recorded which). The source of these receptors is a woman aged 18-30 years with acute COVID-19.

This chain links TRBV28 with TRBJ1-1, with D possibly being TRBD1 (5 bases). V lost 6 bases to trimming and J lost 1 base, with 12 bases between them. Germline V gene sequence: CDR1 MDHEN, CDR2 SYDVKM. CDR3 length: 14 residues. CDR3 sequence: CASRRTTGNTEAFF. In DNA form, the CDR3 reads TGTGCCAGCAGGCGGACAACAGGGAACACTGAAGCTTTCTTT.

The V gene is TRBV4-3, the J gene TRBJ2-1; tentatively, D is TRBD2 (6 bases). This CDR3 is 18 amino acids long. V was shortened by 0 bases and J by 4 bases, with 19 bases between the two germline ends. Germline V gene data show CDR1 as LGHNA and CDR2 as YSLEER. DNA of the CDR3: TGCGCCAGCAGCCAAGATCCGGGGGACGGTCGGATTTACAATGAGCAGTTCTTC. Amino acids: CASSQDPGDGRIYNEQFF.

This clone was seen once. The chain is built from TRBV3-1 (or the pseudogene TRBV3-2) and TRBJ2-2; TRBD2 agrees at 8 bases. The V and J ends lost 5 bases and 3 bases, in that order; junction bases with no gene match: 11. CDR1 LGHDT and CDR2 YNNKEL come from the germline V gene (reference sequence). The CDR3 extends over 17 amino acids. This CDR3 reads CASSFLGAGAYTGELFF. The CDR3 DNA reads TGTGCCAGCAGCTTCTTGGGAGCGGGGGCCTACACCGGGGAGCTGTTTTTT.

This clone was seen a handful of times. For the CDR3, the DNA is TGCGCCAGCAGCCAACAGGACTTTATCGGCTCCTACAATGAGCAGTTCTTC. This codes for CASSQQDFIGSYNEQFF. V gene TRBV4-1 combines with J gene TRBJ2-1; the D gene is possibly TRBD2 (5 bases). The V gene lost 2 bases and the J gene lost 0 bases, with 14 bases spanning the gap. CDR1 is MGHRA, CDR2 YSYEKL, per germline. The CDR3 totals 17 residues.

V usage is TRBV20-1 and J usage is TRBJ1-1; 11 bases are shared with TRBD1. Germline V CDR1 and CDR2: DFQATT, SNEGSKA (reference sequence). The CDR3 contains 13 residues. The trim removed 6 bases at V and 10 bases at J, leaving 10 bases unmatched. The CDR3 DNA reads TGCAGTGCAAGTGGACAGGGGGCGAGGCGAGCTTTCTTT. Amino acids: CSASGQGARRAFF.

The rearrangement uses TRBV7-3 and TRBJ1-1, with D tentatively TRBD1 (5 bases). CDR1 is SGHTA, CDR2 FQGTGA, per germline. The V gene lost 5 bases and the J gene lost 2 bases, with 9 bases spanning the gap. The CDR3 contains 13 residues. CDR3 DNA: TGTGCCAGCAGCCAGGGTCGAAACACTGAAGCTTTCTTT. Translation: CASSQGRNTEAFF.

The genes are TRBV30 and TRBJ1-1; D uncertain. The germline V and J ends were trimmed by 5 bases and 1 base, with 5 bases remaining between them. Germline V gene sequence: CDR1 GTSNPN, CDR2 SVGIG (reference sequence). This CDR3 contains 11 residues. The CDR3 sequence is CAWVKNTEAFF. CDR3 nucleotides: TGTGCCTGGGTTAAGAACACTGAAGCTTTCTTT. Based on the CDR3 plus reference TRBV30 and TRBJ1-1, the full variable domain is SQTIHQWPATLVQPVGSPLSLECTVEGTSNPNLYWYRQAAGRGLQLLFYSVGIGQISSEVPQNLSASRPQDRQFILSSKKLLLSDSGFYLCAWVKNTEAFFGQGTRLTVV.

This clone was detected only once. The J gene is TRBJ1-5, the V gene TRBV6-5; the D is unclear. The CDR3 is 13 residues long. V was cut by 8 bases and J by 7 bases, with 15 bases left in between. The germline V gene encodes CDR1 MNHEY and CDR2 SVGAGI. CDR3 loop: CASRYLPEQPQHF. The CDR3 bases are TGTGCCAGCCGGTACCTTCCCGAACAGCCCCAGCATTTT.

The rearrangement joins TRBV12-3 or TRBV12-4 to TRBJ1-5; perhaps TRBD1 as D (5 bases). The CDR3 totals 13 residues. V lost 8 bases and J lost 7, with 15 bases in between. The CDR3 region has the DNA TGTGCCAGCTTCGCAGGGCGGGGGCAGCCCCAGCATTTT. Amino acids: CASFAGRGQPQHF.